The present T cell receptor beta chain was sequenced within a study of T cells in Graves' hyperthyroidism and ophthalmopathy. Uncontrolled infection, other autoimmune disease, pregnancy or lactation barred patients from enrollment. Orbital computed tomography, thyroid ultrasound, serum thyroxine and TRAb, and clinical symptoms together informed the diagnoses. Study outcomes and limitations: Progression to ophthalmopathy was predicted a median of roughly seven months early. Ophthalmopathy could be told apart from stable hyperthyroidism with a 13 V-J model.

Between the trimmed V and J ends, which lost 1 base and 4 bases, there was a span of 8 bases. The CDR3 consists of 13 residues. From germline, CDR1 is SGHDT and CDR2 YYEEEE. This clonotype came up many times. No antigen is known for it. What was amplified from RNA transcripts were TCR beta CDR3 regions. HTBI primers were the set used in a first-round RT-PCR of the TCR CDR3. TCRdb re-called the multiplex PCR reads through MiXCR, storing one row per CDR3 protein. The sample has approximately 640,000 distinct CDR3 sequences, roughly 17% seen once. The TCR was taken from a man aged 45-60 years with Graves' hyperthyroidism. This chain joins TRBV5-6 and TRBJ1-2; tentatively, D is TRBD1 (5 bases). The sample consisted of blood. CDR3 DNA sequence: TGTGCCAGCAGCTTGAACAGGCTCTATGGCTACACCTTC. Translating it yields CASSLNRLYGYTF.